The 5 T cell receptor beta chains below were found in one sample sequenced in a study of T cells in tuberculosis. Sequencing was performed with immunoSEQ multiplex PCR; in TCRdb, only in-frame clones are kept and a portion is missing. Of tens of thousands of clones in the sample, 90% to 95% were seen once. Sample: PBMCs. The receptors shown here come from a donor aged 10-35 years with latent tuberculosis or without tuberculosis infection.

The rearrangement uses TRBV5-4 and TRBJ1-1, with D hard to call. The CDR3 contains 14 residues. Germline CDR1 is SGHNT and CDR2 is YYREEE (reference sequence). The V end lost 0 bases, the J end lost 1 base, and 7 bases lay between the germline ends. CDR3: CASSLGAGNTEAFF. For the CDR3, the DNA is TGTGCCAGCAGCTTGGGCGCGGGGAACACTGAAGCTTTCTTT. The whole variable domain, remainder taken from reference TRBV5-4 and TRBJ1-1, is ETGVTQSPTHLIKTRGQQVTLRCSSQSGHNTVSWYQQALGQGPQFIFQYYREEENGRGNFPPRFSGLQFPNYSSELNVNALELDDSALYLCASSLGAGNTEAFFGQGTRLTVV.

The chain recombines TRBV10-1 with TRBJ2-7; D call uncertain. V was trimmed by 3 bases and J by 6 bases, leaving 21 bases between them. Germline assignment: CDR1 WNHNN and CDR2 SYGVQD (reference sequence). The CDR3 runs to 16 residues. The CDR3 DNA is TGCGCCAGCAGTGATGAATGGCCCGCCCTTTCTGGCGAGCAGTACTTC. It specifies CASSDEWPALSGEQYF.

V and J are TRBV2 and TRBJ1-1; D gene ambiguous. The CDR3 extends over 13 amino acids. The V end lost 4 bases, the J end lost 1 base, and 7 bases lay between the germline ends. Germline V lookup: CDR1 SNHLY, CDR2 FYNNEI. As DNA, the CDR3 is TGTGCCAGCAGTGTAAAATGGAACACTGAAGCTTTCTTT. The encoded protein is CASSVKWNTEAFF.

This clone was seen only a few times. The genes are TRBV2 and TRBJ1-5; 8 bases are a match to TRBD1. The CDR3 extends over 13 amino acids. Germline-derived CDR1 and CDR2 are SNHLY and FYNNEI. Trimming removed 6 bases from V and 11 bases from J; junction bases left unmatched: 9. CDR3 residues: CASSSGTGPTQHF. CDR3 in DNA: TGTGCCAGCAGCTCTGGGACAGGACCGACCCAGCATTTT.

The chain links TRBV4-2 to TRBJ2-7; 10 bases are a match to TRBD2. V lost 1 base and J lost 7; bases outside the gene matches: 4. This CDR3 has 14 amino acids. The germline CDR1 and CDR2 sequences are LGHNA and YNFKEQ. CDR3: CASSQVLAGDEQYF. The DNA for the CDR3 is TGTGCCAGCAGCCAAGTGCTAGCGGGGGATGAGCAGTACTTC.